The rows below give T cell receptor beta chains drawn from one sample of a study of blood T cell repertoires in COVID-19. The table came from immunoSEQ multiplex PCR; TCRdb's copy has only in-frame clones and leaves some out. This table holds 110,000 to 150,000 clones, roughly three quarters found once. Material: peripheral blood. These receptors originate from a man in his fifties with active or convalescent COVID-19. CDR3s include the opening cysteine and the closing phenylalanine or tryptophan.

V gene	J gene	CDR3 protein
TRBV10-3	TRBJ2-5	CAGSQGLAGAGAETQYF
TRBV10-1	TRBJ2-5	CASSDTTSSFETQYF
TRBV28	TRBJ1-2	CASRPPGAYGYTF
TRBV9	TRBJ2-7	CASSVASGGYEQYF
TRBV7-2	TRBJ2-5	CASSLGGRAWETQYF
TRBV5-6	TRBJ2-1	CASGSGQIHNEQFF
TRBV9	TRBJ1-2	CASSVAPRERGYTF
TRBV27	TRBJ2-1	CASSGQGAYNEQFF
TRBV12-2	TRBJ1-2	CASRLRRAGTARGYTF
TRBV3-1/TRBV3-2	TRBJ2-7	CASSPQRASYEQYF
TRBV10-3	TRBJ2-7	CASLRTGDSYEQYF
TRBV7-7	TRBJ1-5	CASSLLTSRDSSQSAQHF
TRBV2	TRBJ1-1	CASSTTGGAFF
TRBV5-5	TRBJ2-7	CASSLTVSYEQYF
TRBV25-1	TRBJ1-1	CASSEGTGRVAFF
TRBV5-4	TRBJ2-5	CASSLGGLAGRRQETQYF
TRBV24-1	TRBJ2-1	CATSVRQNYHNEQFF
TRBV15	TRBJ1-6	CATSRVRSSYNSPLHF
TRBV3-1/TRBV3-2	TRBJ2-7	CASSQDLGAGGTEQYF
TRBV29-1	TRBJ2-1	CSVERTSGNEQFF
TRBV9	TRBJ2-7	CASSPHSGRSPYEQYF
TRBV19	TRBJ1-5	CATRRFGGGGQPQHF
TRBV7-2	TRBJ1-4	CASSLDPLPVAELFF
TRBV28	TRBJ1-1	CASCLHLAAYTEAFF
TRBV12-5	TRBJ1-1	CASGLVQGTEAFF
TRBV5-8	TRBJ2-3	CASSLLRELVTDTQYF